One sample yielded the 30 T cell receptor beta chains listed below, sequenced in a study of CD8 T cells in ankylosing spondylitis. TCRdb reprocessed the 5' RACE reads with MiXCR, giving one entry per CDR3 protein. Of roughly 250,000 distinct CDR3 sequences in the sample, less than 10% were seen once. Source material: blood, either unsorted or a sorted T cell fraction (not recorded which). Source of these receptors: a male donor with ankylosing spondylitis or in good health (not recorded which).

In its sample, this clonotype was seen many times. Here the CDR3 reads CASSMLGSNQPQHF. The CDR3 bases are TGTGCCAGTAGTATGTTGGGTAGCAATCAGCCCCAGCATTTT. The chain combines TRBV19 with TRBJ1-5; D is uncertain. Trimming took off 3 bases at V and 0 bases at J, with 6 bases between the two ends. Germline-derived CDR1 and CDR2 are LNHDA and SQIVND (reference sequence). The length of the CDR3 is 14 residues.

This clonotype showed up many times. The chain employs TRBV20-1 and TRBJ2-1; D could derive from TRBD1 or TRBD2 (6 bases each). CDR3 length: 14 amino acids. Germline-derived CDR1 and CDR2 are DFQATT and SNEGSKA (reference sequence). The germline V and J ends were trimmed by 8 bases and 5 bases, with 19 bases remaining between them. In DNA, the CDR3 is TGCAGTTCCCTTAAGGGGGGAGATAACAATGAGCAGTTCTTC. Translated: CSSLKGGDNNEQFF.

This clonotype was seen repeatedly, ten times or more. The rearrangement uses TRBV27 and TRBJ1-2, with D unclear. The CDR3 contains 13 residues. Germline CDR1 MNHEY, CDR2 SMNVEV (reference sequence). V was shortened by 1 base and J by 7 bases, with 10 bases between the two germline ends. DNA of the CDR3: TGTGCCAGCAGTTTATTAGGGAGGCGTGGCTACACCTTC. Protein sequence: CASSLLGRRGYTF.

V usage is TRBV5-5 and J usage is TRBJ2-5; no clear D gene. Germline V gene sequence: CDR1 SGHKS, CDR2 YYEKEE (reference sequence). The CDR3 consists of 14 residues. V dropped 4 bases and J dropped 5 bases, with 15 bases sitting between them. This CDR3 is CASSNNPIGETQYF. Here the CDR3 DNA reads TGTGCCAGCAGCAATAATCCGATAGGGGAGACCCAGTACTTC. Drawing the rest from reference TRBV5-5 and TRBJ2-5, the complete variable domain is DAGVTQSPTHLIKTRGQQVTLRCSPISGHKSVSWYQQVLGQGPQFIFQYYEKEERGRGNFPDRFSARQFPNYSSELNVNALLLGDSALYLCASSNNPIGETQYFGPGTRLLVL.

This clonotype was detected many times. The chain has TRBV11-2 and TRBJ1-6; D not certain. This CDR3 is built from 20 residues. Germline values: CDR1 SGHAT, CDR2 FQNNGV. V gave up 0 bases and J gave up 0 bases, with 18 bases separating them. CDR3 amino acids: CASSLEGSLAFSSYNSPLHF. The CDR3 nucleotides are TGTGCCAGCAGCTTAGAAGGCAGTTTGGCTTTCAGCTCCTATAATTCACCCCTCCACTTT.

Ten or more counts support this clonotype. This chain connects TRBV20-1 to TRBJ1-5; perhaps TRBD1 as D (5 bases). The CDR3 runs 15 residues. Looked up from germline, CDR1 is DFQATT and CDR2 is SNEGSKA (reference sequence). V was cut by 0 bases and J by 3 bases, with 12 bases left in between. CDR3 bases: TGCAGTGCTAGAGATGGGGACTTCGACAATCAGCCCCAGCATTTT. Amino acids: CSARDGDFDNQPQHF.

The chain uses TRBV7-8 and TRBJ2-4, with D possibly TRBD2 on 6 matching bases. V was trimmed by 1 base and J by 6 bases, leaving 19 bases between them. The CDR3 is made up of 17 amino acids. The germline gives CDR1 SGHVS, CDR2 FQNEAQ. CDR3 coding DNA: TGTGCCAGCAGCTTAGGGGACTCCTGGGCGCGACGAAACATTCAGTACTTC. Encoded protein: CASSLGDSWARRNIQYF.

Many counts were recorded for this clonotype. The chain links TRBV7-2 to TRBJ2-3; no definite D call. V lost 0 bases and J lost 2, with 6 bases in between. Germline lookup yields CDR1 SGHTA and CDR2 FQGNSA. The CDR3 covers 14 residues. CDR3 in amino acids: CASSLAAFTDTQYF. In nucleotides, the CDR3 is TGTGCCAGCAGCTTAGCGGCTTTCACAGATACGCAGTATTTT.

This clonotype was recorded a few times. The rearrangement uses TRBV7-2 and TRBJ1-1; maybe TRBD1 (5 bases). V was cut by 0 bases and J by 4 bases, with 12 bases left in between. Germline V gene sequence: CDR1 SGHTA, CDR2 FQGNSA. CDR3 length equals 15 residues. The CDR3: CASSLAGGVSTEAFF. The CDR3 DNA sequence: TGTGCCAGCAGCTTAGCTGGGGGGGTGAGCACTGAAGCTTTCTTT.

This clonotype was counted many times. The chain combines TRBV3-1 with TRBJ1-1, with TRBD1 identical over 10 bases. The ends lost 2 bases at V and 3 bases at J; junction bases unmatched: 3. CDR3 length: 15 amino acids. In germline, CDR1 is LGHDT, CDR2 YNNKEL (reference sequence). This CDR3 is CASSQRDRGYTEAFF. The CDR3 bases are TGTGCCAGCAGCCAACGGGACAGGGGTTACACTGAAGCTTTCTTT.

The sample holds many counts of this clonotype. The rearrangement uses TRBV12-3 or TRBV12-4 and TRBJ2-5; D is undetermined. This CDR3 is 12 amino acids long. The V end was cut by 4 bases, the J end by 5 bases, with 8 bases between. In DNA form, the CDR3 reads TGTGCCAGCAGTTACCTTTCGGAGACCCAGTACTTC. This gives the protein CASSYLSETQYF.

This clonotype was detected ten times or more. The chain uses TRBV5-6 and TRBJ2-5; D gene unclear. The CDR3 length is 14 residues. Germline V gene data show CDR1 as SGHDT and CDR2 as YYEEEE. Trimming pared 1 base from V and 5 bases from J, leaving 12 bases between. This CDR3 is CASSLRSGWETQYF. DNA for the CDR3: TGTGCCAGCAGCTTGAGATCGGGTTGGGAGACCCAGTACTTC.

This clonotype was observed a handful of times. The chain carries TRBV18 and TRBJ2-1, with D tentatively TRBD1 or TRBD2 (5 bases each). The V and J ends lost 3 bases and 7 bases respectively, with 16 bases between them. CDR1 is KGHSH, CDR2 LQKENI, per germline. The CDR3 is 15 amino acids. CDR3 DNA: TGTGCCAGCTCACCCGAGGGTCAGGGAAAGAATGAGCAGTTCTTC. The encoded protein is CASSPEGQGKNEQFF.

In its sample, this clonotype was seen many times. V and J are TRBV10-3 and TRBJ2-3; D is possibly TRBD1 (5 bases). Trimming removed 7 bases from V and 2 bases from J, with 10 bases in between. Germline V gene data show CDR1 as ENHRY and CDR2 as SYGVKD. The CDR3 has 13 residues. The CDR3 loop is CAIMTGATDTQYF. DNA of the CDR3: TGTGCCATCATGACTGGGGCCACAGATACGCAGTATTTT.

This clonotype was observed at least ten times. The chain links TRBV6-1 to TRBJ1-1; D is undetermined. The CDR3 loop spans 14 amino acids. CDR1 MNHNS and CDR2 SASEGT come from the germline V gene. V gave up 6 bases and J gave up 1 base, with 12 bases separating them. CDR3 residues: CASSPREANTEAFF. The CDR3 DNA reads as TGTGCCAGCAGCCCACGGGAAGCGAACACTGAAGCTTTCTTT.

DNA of the CDR3: TGTGCCAGCAGCACCAAATTGGCGGGCGCCGCCTACAATGAGCAGTTCTTC. Protein product: CASSTKLAGAAYNEQFF. The chain couples TRBV7-2 to TRBJ2-1, with D perhaps matching TRBD2 (5 bases). The CDR3 sequence is 17 residues long. V lost 5 bases, J lost 2 bases, and 19 bases lay in between. The germline V gene encodes CDR1 SGHTA and CDR2 FQGNSA.

In nucleotides, the CDR3 is TGTGCCAGCAGTGAAAGGCCGAGGACTGAAGCTTTCTTT. Translation gives CASSERPRTEAFF. This chain uses TRBV6-1 with TRBJ1-1; D unresolved. The ends were cut back, 2 bases at V and 5 bases at J, with 9 bases in the middle. This CDR3 region has 13 residues. CDR1 and CDR2 (germline): MNHNS, SASEGT.

This chain joins TRBV4-2 and TRBJ2-7, with D perhaps TRBD2 (6 bases). This CDR3 spans 16 amino acids. Between the trimmed V and J ends, which lost 0 bases and 4 bases, there was a span of 16 bases. The germline V gene has CDR1 LGHNA and CDR2 YNFKEQ. CDR3 nucleotides: TGTGCCAGCAGCCAAGATTTAGGGCTAGCGAGTTACGAGCAGTACTTC. It specifies CASSQDLGLASYEQYF.

This clonotype was found many times. The chain recombines TRBV7-2 with TRBJ2-7; perhaps TRBD1 as D (6 bases). The germline V gene has CDR1 SGHTA and CDR2 FQGNSA. The V gene lost 3 bases and the J gene lost 0 bases, with 12 bases spanning the gap. The CDR3 totals 15 residues. DNA for the CDR3: TGTGCCAGCAGCTTCCTCAGGGGAAGCTCCTACGAGCAGTACTTC. Translated, it gives CASSFLRGSSYEQYF.

This clonotype was detected ten times or more. The rearrangement joins TRBV7-2 to TRBJ2-1; maybe TRBD2 (6 bases). V dropped 1 base and J dropped 15 bases, with 16 bases sitting between them. Germline values: CDR1 SGHTA, CDR2 FQGNSA. CDR3 length: 13 residues. The CDR3 sequence: CASSLGTSVAVFF. The CDR3, as DNA: TGTGCCAGCAGCTTAGGGACCTCGGTAGCGGTGTTCTTC.

This clonotype has at least ten counts. This chain connects TRBV7-9 to TRBJ2-1, with 11 nucleotides matching TRBD1. This CDR3 has 15 residues. Germline assignment: CDR1 SEHNR and CDR2 FQNEAQ (reference sequence). Germline trimming cut 1 base from V and 7 bases from J; bases unmatched to any gene: 3. In nucleotides, the CDR3 is TGTGCCAGCAGCTTAGGTGGACAGGGGGCTAATGAGCAGTTCTTC. Its translation: CASSLGGQGANEQFF.

This clonotype was recorded at least ten times. The chain links TRBV12-3 or TRBV12-4 to TRBJ1-3; D is possibly TRBD1 (5 bases). Trimming took off 3 bases at V and 1 base at J, with 10 bases between the two ends. The CDR3 totals 15 residues. The CDR3 here is CASSLRGSSGNTIYF. CDR3 DNA sequence: TGTGCCAGCAGTTTGAGGGGCTCTTCTGGAAACACCATATATTTT.

This clonotype was recorded many times. J is TRBJ1-4 and V is TRBV29-1, with D perhaps TRBD1 (5 bases). V gave up 4 bases and J gave up 8 bases, with 20 bases separating them. Looked up from germline, CDR1 is SQVTM and CDR2 is ANQGSEA. This CDR3 contains 15 residues. CDR3 sequence: CSVVPAGGFQEKLFF. The CDR3 DNA reads as TGCAGCGTTGTCCCCGCGGGGGGGTTCCAGGAAAAACTGTTTTTT. The full variable domain, rest sourced from reference TRBV29-1 and TRBJ1-4, is SAVISQKPSRDICQRGTSLTIQCQVDSQVTMMFWYRQQPGQSLTLIATANQGSEATYESGFVIDKFPISRPNLTFSTLTVSNMSPEDSSIYLCSVVPAGGFQEKLFFGSGTQLSVL.

This clonotype was detected many times. The gene calls are TRBV3-1 and TRBJ2-7, with unresolved D. In germline, CDR1 is LGHDT, CDR2 YNNKEL (reference sequence). The CDR3 totals 14 residues. Trimming stripped 6 bases from V and 2 bases from J, with 14 bases between. The CDR3 spells CASSSGVNPYEQYF. The CDR3 DNA reads TGTGCCAGCAGTTCTGGTGTCAATCCCTACGAGCAGTACTTC.

This clonotype turned up a few times. The CDR3 here is CASSLLAYNEQFF. DNA of the CDR3: TGTGCCAGCAGTTTACTAGCCTACAATGAGCAGTTCTTC. The chain has TRBV12-3 or TRBV12-4 and TRBJ2-1, with D hard to call. Trimming took off 2 bases at V and 2 bases at J, with 4 bases between the two ends. This CDR3 is 13 amino acids long.

This clonotype was seen repeatedly, ten times or more. The DNA of the CDR3 is TGCGCCAGCAGCCCGGGTAGGGGAGTTGATGGCTACACCTTC. Protein product: CASSPGRGVDGYTF. J is TRBJ1-2 and V is TRBV5-1, with TRBD1 as a possible D gene (5 bases). Germline assignment: CDR1 SGHRS and CDR2 YFSETQ. V was clipped by 4 bases and J by 6 bases, with 16 bases between them. There are 14 residues in the CDR3.

Comment on this clonotype: A much larger clone lies a single base off, so this may be a read error. This chain connects TRBV20-1 to TRBJ2-3, with D unresolved. The CDR3 has 13 amino acids. The germline V gene has CDR1 DFQATT and CDR2 SNEGSKA (reference sequence). The CDR3 bases are TGCGGTGCTCCCCGGGCTAGCACAGATACGCAGTATTTT. Residues: CGAPRASTDTQYF.

V usage is TRBV30 and J usage is TRBJ2-3; TRBD2 agrees at 8 bases. The V segment lost 3 bases and the J segment 2 bases; nucleotides outside the gene matches: 10. The CDR3 is 16 residues long. Germline CDR1 and CDR2: GTSNPN and SVGIG (reference sequence). The CDR3 spells CAWSLWAGGATDTQYF. For the CDR3, the DNA is TGTGCCTGGAGCCTTTGGGCGGGGGGTGCCACAGATACGCAGTATTTT.

This clonotype was seen a handful of times. The rearrangement joins TRBV20-1 to TRBJ1-1; D unresolved. Germline CDR1 DFQATT, CDR2 SNEGSKA (reference sequence). The CDR3 runs to 14 residues. Deletions cut 5 bases from V and 2 bases from J, with 15 bases between. In DNA form, the CDR3 reads TGCAGTGCTGATCGTGACGGCCTCAACACTGAAGCTTTCTTT. The encoded protein is CSADRDGLNTEAFF.

The J gene is TRBJ2-7, the V gene TRBV27; TRBD2 aligns across 13 bases. The germline V gene encodes CDR1 MNHEY and CDR2 SMNVEV (reference sequence). Trimming cost V 5 bases and J 5 bases; bases outside gene matches: 12. The CDR3 covers 17 residues. DNA of the CDR3: TGTGCCAGCAGTCTGGGGACTAGCGGGGCCCTGGTCGACGAGCAGTACTTC. Encoded protein: CASSLGTSGALVDEQYF.